The rows below give T cell receptor beta chains drawn from one sample of a study of cytotoxic CD8 clonotypes in ibrutinib-treated CLL. Some clones are missing from TCRdb's copy, which holds only in-frame ones; the method was immunoSEQ multiplex PCR. This sample has 200,000 or so clones, with roughly three quarters found just once. The specimen comprised PBMCs, sampled after 12 months of ibrutinib treatment. The receptors derive from a human donor with chronic lymphocytic leukemia. The CDR3 runs from the conserved cysteine through the conserved F or W. A D gene is named only where the DNA matches it firmly. Clone size is not always given. Where it is, it says once, few, many or a class for expanded clones.

j_call | d_call | clone_size | cdr3_length | v_call | cdr3_nt | cdr3_aa
TRBJ1-6 | - | - | 18 | TRBV9 | TGTGCCAGCAGCGTAGAGGCAGGCCGAAGCTCCTATAATTCACCCCTCCACTTT | CASSVEAGRSSYNSPLHF
TRBJ2-3 | TRBD1 | - | 15 | TRBV6-5 | TGTGCCAGCAGTTCTCTGGACAGGGCCACAGATACGCAGTATTTT | CASSSLDRATDTQYF
TRBJ2-2 | - | - | 13 | TRBV5-4 | TGTGCCAGCAGCGAGGCGAACACCGGGGAGCTGTTTTTT | CASSEANTGELFF
TRBJ2-7 | - | - | 14 | TRBV7-2 | TGTGCCAGCAGCCCAAGGATAAACTCCTACGAGCAGTACTTC | CASSPRINSYEQYF
TRBJ1-2 | - | - | 15 | TRBV7-9 | TGTGCCAGCAGCTTAAAGGCAGAATTGAACTATGGCTACACCTTC | CASSLKAELNYGYTF
TRBJ2-6 | TRBD2 | - | 18 | TRBV18 | TGTGCCAGCTCACCGCGAGTAGCGGGAGGGGCCGGGGCCAACGTCCTGACTTTC | CASSPRVAGGAGANVLTF
TRBJ1-5 | - | - | 12 | TRBV2 | TGTGCCAGCAGCCAGAAGCCCCAGCCCCAGCATTTT | CASSQKPQPQHF
TRBJ2-3 | - | - | 13 | TRBV9 | TGTGCCAGCAGCGTTGGGGGCACAGATACGCAGTATTTT | CASSVGGTDTQYF
TRBJ2-3 | - | - | 17 | TRBV5-7 | TGTGCCAGCAGCCACGCCTGCGTAGTAGCGGGCACAGATACGCAGTATTTT | CASSHACVVAGTDTQYF
TRBJ1-5 | - | - | 17 | TRBV5-1 | TGCGCCAGCAGCTCCCCACCAGGGTGGTATAGCAATCAGCCCCAGCATTTT | CASSSPPGWYSNQPQHF
TRBJ1-1 | - | - | 15 | TRBV6-5 | TGTGCCAGCAGTTACGATCCGGGAAAGACCACTGAAGCTTTCTTT | CASSYDPGKTTEAFF
TRBJ2-5 | TRBD2 | few | 14 | TRBV27 | TGTGCCAGCACCCGACTAGCGGGAGGAGAGACCCAGTACTTC | CASTRLAGGETQYF
TRBJ1-4 | TRBD1 | - | 15 | TRBV7-9 | TGTGCCAGCAGCCCCCGACAGGGCGGTAATGAAAAACTGTTTTTT | CASSPRQGGNEKLFF
TRBJ1-1 | - | - | 11 | TRBV20-1 | TGCAGTGCTAGAGAGGGGTTGGGAGCTTTCTTT | CSAREGLGAFF
TRBJ2-7 | TRBD1 | medium-sized | 14 | TRBV19 | TGTGCCAGTTCCTGGGGACAGGGACCCTACGAGCAGTACTTC | CASSWGQGPYEQYF
TRBJ1-2 | TRBD1 | - | 18 | TRBV9 | TGTGCCAGCAGCGTAGATTCTTGGACAGGGGGCGCAAAGTATGGCTACACCTTC | CASSVDSWTGGAKYGYTF
TRBJ2-1 | TRBD1 | - | 15 | TRBV4-1 | TGCGCCAGCAGCCAAGCCACCGGGACAGGGACTGAGCAGTTCTTC | CASSQATGTGTEQFF
TRBJ1-6 | - | - | 14 | TRBV6-5 | TGTGCCAGCAGTTACTCGACCAGTGCTTTGGCCCTCCACTTT | CASSYSTSALALHF
TRBJ1-3 | - | - | 15 | TRBV15 | TGTGCCACCAGCAGACAGGGTTCCTCTGGAAACACCATATATTTT | CATSRQGSSGNTIYF
TRBJ1-5 | - | few | 14 | TRBV10-3 | TGTGCCATCAGTGACCTTCAGAGCAATCAGCCCCAGCATTTT | CAISDLQSNQPQHF
TRBJ2-1 | TRBD2 | - | 14 | TRBV6-4 | TGTGCCAGCAGTGGTGGGGGGGGAAGCAATGAGCAGTTCTTC | CASSGGGGSNEQFF
TRBJ2-5 | TRBD2 | - | 16 | TRBV5-1 | TGCGCCAGCAGCCTGGAGTTACTAGCGGGATCAGAGACCCAGTACTTC | CASSLELLAGSETQYF
TRBJ2-7 | - | - | 15 | TRBV6-6 | TGTGCCAGCAGCCCCTCACGCGGAAACTCCTACGAGCAGTACTTC | CASSPSRGNSYEQYF
TRBJ1-1 | - | - | 12 | TRBV2 | TGTGCCAGCAGTGAGCAGGGGCCTGAAGCTTTCTTT | CASSEQGPEAFF
TRBJ2-2 | - | - | 13 | TRBV6-5 | TGTGCCAGCAGTTACGCTCCGACCGGGGAGCTGTTTTTT | CASSYAPTGELFF
TRBJ1-2 | - | - | 12 | TRBV5-3 | TGTGCCAGAAGCTTTTGGGGTTCCGGCTACACCTTC | CARSFWGSGYTF
TRBJ1-4 | - | few | 12 | TRBV28 | TGTGCCGGAGGGCGGGGGGATGAAAAACTGTTTTTT | CAGGRGDEKLFF
TRBJ1-1 | - | - | 14 | TRBV11-3 | TGTGCCAGCAGCTTAAGCGGTTTGGGGACTGAAGCTTTCTTT | CASSLSGLGTEAFF
TRBJ2-3 | TRBD2 | - | 16 | TRBV9 | TGTGCCAGCAGCGGCGGACTAGCGGGAGCTACAGATACGCAGTATTTT | CASSGGLAGATDTQYF
TRBJ1-2 | - | - | 13 | TRBV5-6 | TGTGCCAGCAGCTTGGCGGACGCCATGGGCTACACCTTC | CASSLADAMGYTF
TRBJ1-1 | - | few | 14 | TRBV10-1 | TGCGCCAGAAGTTGCGAGACGGCGGGGACTGAAGCTTTCTTT | CARSCETAGTEAFF
TRBJ1-5 | TRBD1 | - | 15 | TRBV6-5 | TGTGCCAGCAGTCGACAGGGAGTAATAAATCAGCCCCAGCATTTT | CASSRQGVINQPQHF
TRBJ2-7 | - | - | 14 | TRBV11-3 | TGTGCCAGCAGCACCGGACTGTCTCCCTACGAGCAGTACTTC | CASSTGLSPYEQYF
TRBJ1-3 | - | - | 14 | TRBV7-3 | TGTGCCAGCAAAGTTACCTACTCTGGAAACACCATATATTTT | CASKVTYSGNTIYF
TRBJ1-5 | TRBD1 | - | 15 | TRBV6-5 | TGTGCCAGCCGACAGGGGAGTTTGAGCAATCAGCCCCAGCATTTT | CASRQGSLSNQPQHF
TRBJ2-1 | - | - | 18 | TRBV9 | TGTGCCAGCAGCGTAGTGAGTCTCTCGAAGCGGAGCTACAATGAGCAGTTCTTC | CASSVVSLSKRSYNEQFF
TRBJ1-1 | - | few | 13 | TRBV29-1 | TGCAGCGTTGACCGGGACCAAAACACTGAAGCTTTCTTT | CSVDRDQNTEAFF
TRBJ2-7 | TRBD2 | - | 15 | TRBV5-1 | TGCGCCAGCAGCTTGGCCTGGGCGGGGGAAGGCGAGCAGTACTTC | CASSLAWAGEGEQYF
TRBJ2-7 | - | - | 14 | TRBV2 | TGTGCCAGCAGTGAAAGGGGAACCTACTACGAGCAGTACTTC | CASSERGTYYEQYF
TRBJ1-2 | - | - | 15 | TRBV7-2 | TGTGCCAGCAGCTTAGGGAGGCAGGGGCGCTATGGCTACACCTTC | CASSLGRQGRYGYTF
TRBJ1-2 | TRBD1 | - | 12 | TRBV2 | TGTGCCAGCAGGACAGGGGCCTATGGCTACACCTTC | CASRTGAYGYTF
TRBJ2-7 | - | once | 13 | TRBV6-5 | TGTGCCAGCAGGATAGCAGGGGACGGGGAGCAGTACTTC | CASRIAGDGEQYF
TRBJ2-1 | - | - | 11 | TRBV7-9 | TGTGTCGGATTTCCGGGAGATGAGCAGTTCTTC | CVGFPGDEQFF
TRBJ1-1 | TRBD1 | few | 14 | TRBV10-3 | TGTGCCATCAGTCGACAGGGAGTGGACACTGAAGCTTTCTTT | CAISRQGVDTEAFF
TRBJ1-2 | TRBD1 | - | 14 | TRBV27 | TGTGCCAGCAGCTTTGCGGACAGGGGTAGTGGCTACACCTTC | CASSFADRGSGYTF